This T cell receptor beta chain was identified during a study of T cells in Graves' hyperthyroidism and ophthalmopathy. For the study at large: Once the initial diagnosis was made, peripheral blood was obtained before any treatment.

Losses at the gene ends were 0 bases for V and 4 bases for J; bases not matched to a gene: 6. Germline V gives CDR1 SNHLY, CDR2 FYNNEI. The CDR3 totals 16 residues. Participants, patients aged 18 to 65, had newly diagnosed hyperthyroidism with a duration under 2 months. This clonotype was seen many times. Its matching antigen is unknown. Broader study findings: Separating ophthalmopathy from stable hyperthyroidism was achieved by a 13 V-J model. Peripheral blood also featured most of the thyroid clonotypes expanded above 0.001.

TCR beta CDR3 regions were amplified from RNA transcripts. The primer set for the first-round RT-PCR of the TCR CDR3 was HTBI. TCRdb itself ran the multiplex PCR reads through MiXCR, one entry per CDR3 protein. The data contain roughly 500,000 distinct CDR3 sequences, approximately 15% of them singletons. Sequencing input: blood. V usage is TRBV2 and J usage is TRBJ1-2; 9 bases fit TRBD1. The receptor comes from a woman in her 30s with Graves' hyperthyroidism that later progressed to Graves' ophthalmopathy. CDR3 region: CASSEAGQGRGYGYTF. Here the CDR3 DNA reads TGTGCCAGCAGTGAAGCTGGACAGGGGAGAGGCTATGGCTACACCTTC.